These 7 T cell receptor beta chains came from one sample sequenced in a study of blood T cell repertoires in COVID-19. The method was immunoSEQ multiplex PCR; TCRdb's version includes in-frame clones alone and lacks a portion of them. The data contain 200,000 to 250,000 clones, 88% of them singletons. The sequenced material came from PBMCs or T cells enriched from blood (not recorded which). Source of these receptors: a woman in her fifties or sixties with acute COVID-19.

V and J are TRBV18 and TRBJ1-1, with TRBD1 matching 9 bases. The CDR3 runs 16 residues. With V trimmed by 3 bases and J by 3 bases, 8 bases remained unmatched. Germline V gene data show CDR1 as KGHSH and CDR2 as LQKENI. This CDR3 reads CASSPFVGQGYTEAFF. DNA for the CDR3: TGTGCCAGCTCACCCTTTGTTGGACAGGGGTACACTGAAGCTTTCTTT.

The gene calls are TRBV7-3 and TRBJ2-1; 11 nucleotides agree with TRBD2. Germline V gives CDR1 SGHTA, CDR2 FQGTGA. The CDR3 runs to 17 residues. V trimming: 3 bases; J trimming: 0 bases; junction bases outside the gene matches: 4. CDR3 DNA sequence: TGTGCCAGCAGCTTCTCCACTAGCGGGAGCTCCTACAATGAGCAGTTCTTC. It is translated as CASSFSTSGSSYNEQFF.

This chain joins TRBV4-1 and TRBJ2-4, with D possibly being TRBD1 (6 bases). Trimming removed 4 bases at V and 1 base at J, with 11 bases between. The CDR3 extends over 15 amino acids. Germline lookup yields CDR1 MGHRA and CDR2 YSYEKL. The CDR3 DNA reads as TGCGCCAGCAGCCTCGGGACAATCGCCAAAAACATTCAGTACTTC. Protein product: CASSLGTIAKNIQYF.

This chain's CDR3 is CASSLRGTGSYEQYF. The CDR3 nucleotides are TGTGCCAGCAGCTTAAGAGGGACAGGCTCCTACGAGCAGTACTTC. This chain links TRBV7-9 with TRBJ2-7; 8 nucleotides line up with TRBD1. The length of the CDR3 is 15 residues. From germline, CDR1 is SEHNR and CDR2 FQNEAQ (reference sequence). J lost 0 bases, V lost 2 bases, and 3 bases had no gene match.

This clone was picked up one time. The chain combines TRBV19 with TRBJ2-2, with 8 bases that match TRBD1. The CDR3 covers 16 residues. The J segment lost 7 bases and the V segment lost 3 bases, leaving 10 bases of the junction unmatched. The V gene's germline CDR1 is LNHDA and CDR2 SQIVND (reference sequence). The CDR3 reads CASSILGTGSNGELFF. The CDR3 bases are TGTGCCAGTAGTATCCTTGGGACAGGCAGTAACGGGGAGCTGTTTTTT.

This chain uses TRBV7-9 with TRBJ1-2, with TRBD1 matching 9 bases. Trimming at V came to 0 bases and at J to 4 bases, leaving 3 bases not matched to a gene. This CDR3 region has 15 residues. Germline CDR1 SEHNR, CDR2 FQNEAQ (reference sequence). CDR3 region: CASSLAGQGSYGYTF. The CDR3 DNA is TGTGCCAGCAGCTTAGCCGGACAGGGGAGCTATGGCTACACCTTC.

The chain carries TRBV25-1 and TRBJ1-5; 8 bases map to TRBD1. This CDR3 has 13 residues. V shed 6 bases and J 9 bases; nucleotides not matched to a gene: 7. Germline CDR1 MGHDK, CDR2 SYGVNS. The CDR3 coding sequence is TGTGCCAGCAGCAGAACAGGGGGAGGGCCCCAGCATTTT. Protein sequence: CASSRTGGGPQHF.